This TCR beta chain was observed in a study of blood T cell repertoires in COVID-19. Germline CDR1 and CDR2: SGHAT and FQNNGV. The CDR3 contains 11 residues. Deletions cut 4 bases from V and 5 bases from J, with 6 bases between. Participant age was roughly 18 to 89 years, and participants resided in fewer than 30 US areas. Assignment of participants to cohorts was predicated upon participant-reported clinical history. Data came from immunoSEQ multiplex PCR; TCRdb stores just in-frame clones and leaves some out. The sample holds about 180,000 clones; roughly 88% are singletons and the top ten take about 9.7%.

The sequence came from a woman in her thirties who had recovered from COVID-19. The rearrangement uses TRBV11-2 and TRBJ2-7; no reliable D call. The sample taken for sequencing was PBMCs or T cells enriched from blood (not recorded which). This chain's CDR3 is CASSSSDEQYF. CDR3 nucleotides: TGTGCCAGCAGCTCTTCCGACGAGCAGTACTTC.